This TCR beta chain was retrieved from a study of cytomegalovirus exposure and HLA in healthy donors. Primers: 60 Vbeta forward and 13 Jbeta reverse. Produced via immunoSEQ multiplex PCR; TCRdb's table is partial and in-frame only. The sample yields approximately 140,000 clones, roughly 77% seen once. The germline V gene encodes CDR1 SGHTA and CDR2 FQGTGA. V was trimmed by 5 bases and J by 4 bases, leaving 15 bases between them. The CDR3 is 16 amino acids. This receptor was taken from a human donor in good health. V gene TRBV7-3 combines with J gene TRBJ2-6; D not resolved. Sequencing was carried out using PBMCs. The CDR3 DNA reads as TGTGCCAGCAGCCTGGTTCTGGGCTCCGGGGCCAACGTCCTGACTTTC. This codes for CASSLVLGSGANVLTF.